This is a list of T cell receptor beta chains from one sample in a study of memory CD4+ T cells and cytomegalovirus serostatus. Data came from immunoSEQ multiplex PCR; TCRdb stores just in-frame clones and leaves some out. This table holds 50,000 to 65,000 clones, under 80% found once. The sample comprised memory CD4+ T cells from blood. All receptors derive from an adult in good health and CMV-seronegative. The CDR3 runs from the conserved cysteine through the conserved F or W. A D gene is named only where the DNA matches it firmly. Rows give clone size only sometimes, using once, few, many, or a class for an expanded clone.

j_call: TRBJ2-7
v_call: TRBV12-5
d_call: TRBD1
clone_size: .
cdr3_nt: TGTGCTAGTGGTATTGGGACAGTGAGCTACGAGCAGTACTTC
cdr3_aa: CASGIGTVSYEQYF

j_call: TRBJ2-3
v_call: TRBV28
d_call: .
clone_size: .
cdr3_nt: TGTGCCAGCCGTGGAACAGATACGCAGTATTTT
cdr3_aa: CASRGTDTQYF

j_call: TRBJ1-1
v_call: TRBV6-5
d_call: .
clone_size: .
cdr3_nt: TGTGCCAGCAGTACCCCTCCCACTGAAGCTTTCTTT
cdr3_aa: CASSTPPTEAFF

j_call: TRBJ1-1
v_call: TRBV5-1
d_call: .
clone_size: .
cdr3_nt: TGCGCCAGCAGCTTGGCCTCGAGGGAGATGGGAACTGAAGCTTTCTTT
cdr3_aa: CASSLASREMGTEAFF

j_call: TRBJ1-6
v_call: TRBV4-3
d_call: TRBD1
clone_size: few
cdr3_nt: TGCGCCAGCAGCCAGGGACAGGTTAATTCACCCCTCCACTTT
cdr3_aa: CASSQGQVNSPLHF

j_call: TRBJ1-1
v_call: TRBV7-9
d_call: TRBD1
clone_size: .
cdr3_nt: TGTGCCAGCAGCCCGGGACAGGTGAACACTGAAGCTTTCTTT
cdr3_aa: CASSPGQVNTEAFF

j_call: TRBJ2-7
v_call: TRBV15
d_call: .
clone_size: .
cdr3_nt: TGTGCCACCAGCAGAGGTCGGCTACTCTCCTACGAGCAGTACTTC
cdr3_aa: CATSRGRLLSYEQYF

j_call: TRBJ1-2
v_call: TRBV5-5
d_call: .
clone_size: few
cdr3_nt: TGTGCCAGCAGCTGGGACACGTACTATGGCTACACCTTC
cdr3_aa: CASSWDTYYGYTF

j_call: TRBJ2-7
v_call: TRBV19
d_call: .
clone_size: once
cdr3_nt: TGTGCCAGTAGCATCTTTGGGGCAAACGAGCAGTACTTC
cdr3_aa: CASSIFGANEQYF

j_call: TRBJ2-5
v_call: TRBV5-1
d_call: .
clone_size: .
cdr3_nt: TGCGCCAGCAGCTCCGGGACAAGCAAGCGGGAGACCCAGTACTTC
cdr3_aa: CASSSGTSKRETQYF

j_call: TRBJ1-5
v_call: TRBV18
d_call: .
clone_size: .
cdr3_nt: TGTGCCAGCTCACGAGATCAAAGGGCCGATCAGCCCCAGCATTTT
cdr3_aa: CASSRDQRADQPQHF

j_call: TRBJ2-7
v_call: TRBV27
d_call: TRBD2
clone_size: .
cdr3_nt: TGTGCCAGCAGTTTCCAGCGGGGGGGATCTTACGAGCAGTACTTC
cdr3_aa: CASSFQRGGSYEQYF

j_call: TRBJ1-6
v_call: TRBV2
d_call: .
clone_size: .
cdr3_nt: TGTGCCAGCAGTGAACAGTCAGCCCTGGTCGGCTCACCCCTCCACTTT
cdr3_aa: CASSEQSALVGSPLHF

j_call: TRBJ1-1
v_call: TRBV5-1
d_call: TRBD1
clone_size: .
cdr3_nt: TGCGCCAGCAGCTTAGGGACAGAGGGAAGAGGCACTGAAGCTTTCTTT
cdr3_aa: CASSLGTEGRGTEAFF

j_call: TRBJ2-1
v_call: TRBV5-1
d_call: TRBD1
clone_size: .
cdr3_nt: TGCGCCAGCAGCACCGGACAGGGGGCGAATGAGCAGTTCTTC
cdr3_aa: CASSTGQGANEQFF

j_call: TRBJ2-5
v_call: TRBV9
d_call: .
clone_size: .
cdr3_nt: TGTGCCAGCAGCGTAGGACAGATTGGGCAAGAGACCCAGTACTTC
cdr3_aa: CASSVGQIGQETQYF

j_call: TRBJ2-3
v_call: TRBV25-1
d_call: TRBD1
clone_size: .
cdr3_nt: TGTGCCAGCAGTGAAAGCTTAAGGGGGCAGGGGTCAGATACGCAGTATTTT
cdr3_aa: CASSESLRGQGSDTQYF

j_call: TRBJ1-6
v_call: TRBV2
d_call: .
clone_size: .
cdr3_nt: TGTGCCAGCAGTGTGTCCCAGACTAATTCACCCCTCCACTTT
cdr3_aa: CASSVSQTNSPLHF

j_call: TRBJ1-1
v_call: TRBV6-6
d_call: TRBD1
clone_size: .
cdr3_nt: TGTGCCAGCACCGGACAGGGGGCTGGCACTGAAGCTTTCTTT
cdr3_aa: CASTGQGAGTEAFF

j_call: TRBJ2-5
v_call: TRBV9
d_call: .
clone_size: few
cdr3_nt: TGTGCCAGCAGCGTAATGGGGCAAGAGACCCAGTACTTC
cdr3_aa: CASSVMGQETQYF

j_call: TRBJ2-2
v_call: TRBV5-6
d_call: .
clone_size: .
cdr3_nt: TGTGCCAGCAGCTTGATGAAGGGTAACACCGGGGAGCTGTTTTTT
cdr3_aa: CASSLMKGNTGELFF

j_call: TRBJ2-5
v_call: TRBV28
d_call: .
clone_size: .
cdr3_nt: TGTGCCAGCAGTGCCGGTCTTGAAGAGACCCAGTACTTC
cdr3_aa: CASSAGLEETQYF

j_call: TRBJ2-7
v_call: TRBV19
d_call: .
clone_size: .
cdr3_nt: TGTGCCAGTAGTATCGCAGGGGCCTACGAGCAGTACTTC
cdr3_aa: CASSIAGAYEQYF

j_call: TRBJ1-1
v_call: TRBV5-1
d_call: .
clone_size: medium-sized
cdr3_nt: TGCGCCAGCAGCTTTCCAGCAGGGGACATGAACACTGAAGCTTTCTTT
cdr3_aa: CASSFPAGDMNTEAFF

j_call: TRBJ2-7
v_call: TRBV7-9
d_call: .
clone_size: .
cdr3_nt: TGTGCCAGCAGCTACGGACAGAAAAACTACGAGCAGTACTTC
cdr3_aa: CASSYGQKNYEQYF

j_call: TRBJ2-1
v_call: TRBV6-5
d_call: .
clone_size: .
cdr3_nt: TGTGCCAGCGGCGGCCCCGGGGAGCAGTTCTTC
cdr3_aa: CASGGPGEQFF